Below, one T cell receptor beta chain is given with its context. Germline CDR1 reads SGHVS; CDR2 reads FQNEAQ. CDR3 length: 15 residues. Trimming left V 2 bases short and J 6 bases short, with 15 bases between. Donors comprised healthy HIV-negative adults lacking recent acute infections or vaccinations. The record originates from a study of shared clonotypes between healthy human individuals. Study information: Donors consisted of two women and three men between 18 and 49. Researchers assigned three CD4 naive, three CD4 memory, two CD8 naive and one CD8 memory plate to each donor.

This was a deep-level run. Data came from immunoSEQ multiplex PCR; TCRdb stores just in-frame clones and leaves some out. The table lists roughly 1,000,000 clones, approximately 80% of them singletons. The sequencing input was memory CD4+ T cells from PBMCs. Noted subset: CD45RA-negative fraction. The TCR sequence derives from a man between 18 and 35 years old in good health. Some clones in this sample may be carry-over from other donors' samples. V gene TRBV7-8 combines with J gene TRBJ2-3; no clear D. This CDR3 is CASSLSSGVSDTQYF. CDR3 nucleotide sequence: TGTGCCAGCAGCTTATCTTCCGGAGTATCGGATACGCAGTATTTT.